This entry describes one T cell receptor beta chain. The sample comes from a study of T cells expressing NK-cell markers. This CDR3 is 15 amino acids long. The germline gives CDR1 SGHRS, CDR2 YFSETQ. Following a re-call of the 5' RACE reads, TCRdb has one entry per CDR3 protein and lacks DNA. The table lists under 600,000 distinct CDR3 sequences. The specimen sequenced was blood T cells: a sorted CD56 or NKG2C T cell subset, CD4+ or CD8+ T cells, or bulk PBMC T cells (not recorded which). This clonotype originated in a woman aged 50 to 60 in good health. The chain uses TRBV5-1 and TRBJ2-3; the TRBD2 assignment by TCRdb is unverifiable without DNA. CDR3 sequence: CASTTGGAGVGTQYF.